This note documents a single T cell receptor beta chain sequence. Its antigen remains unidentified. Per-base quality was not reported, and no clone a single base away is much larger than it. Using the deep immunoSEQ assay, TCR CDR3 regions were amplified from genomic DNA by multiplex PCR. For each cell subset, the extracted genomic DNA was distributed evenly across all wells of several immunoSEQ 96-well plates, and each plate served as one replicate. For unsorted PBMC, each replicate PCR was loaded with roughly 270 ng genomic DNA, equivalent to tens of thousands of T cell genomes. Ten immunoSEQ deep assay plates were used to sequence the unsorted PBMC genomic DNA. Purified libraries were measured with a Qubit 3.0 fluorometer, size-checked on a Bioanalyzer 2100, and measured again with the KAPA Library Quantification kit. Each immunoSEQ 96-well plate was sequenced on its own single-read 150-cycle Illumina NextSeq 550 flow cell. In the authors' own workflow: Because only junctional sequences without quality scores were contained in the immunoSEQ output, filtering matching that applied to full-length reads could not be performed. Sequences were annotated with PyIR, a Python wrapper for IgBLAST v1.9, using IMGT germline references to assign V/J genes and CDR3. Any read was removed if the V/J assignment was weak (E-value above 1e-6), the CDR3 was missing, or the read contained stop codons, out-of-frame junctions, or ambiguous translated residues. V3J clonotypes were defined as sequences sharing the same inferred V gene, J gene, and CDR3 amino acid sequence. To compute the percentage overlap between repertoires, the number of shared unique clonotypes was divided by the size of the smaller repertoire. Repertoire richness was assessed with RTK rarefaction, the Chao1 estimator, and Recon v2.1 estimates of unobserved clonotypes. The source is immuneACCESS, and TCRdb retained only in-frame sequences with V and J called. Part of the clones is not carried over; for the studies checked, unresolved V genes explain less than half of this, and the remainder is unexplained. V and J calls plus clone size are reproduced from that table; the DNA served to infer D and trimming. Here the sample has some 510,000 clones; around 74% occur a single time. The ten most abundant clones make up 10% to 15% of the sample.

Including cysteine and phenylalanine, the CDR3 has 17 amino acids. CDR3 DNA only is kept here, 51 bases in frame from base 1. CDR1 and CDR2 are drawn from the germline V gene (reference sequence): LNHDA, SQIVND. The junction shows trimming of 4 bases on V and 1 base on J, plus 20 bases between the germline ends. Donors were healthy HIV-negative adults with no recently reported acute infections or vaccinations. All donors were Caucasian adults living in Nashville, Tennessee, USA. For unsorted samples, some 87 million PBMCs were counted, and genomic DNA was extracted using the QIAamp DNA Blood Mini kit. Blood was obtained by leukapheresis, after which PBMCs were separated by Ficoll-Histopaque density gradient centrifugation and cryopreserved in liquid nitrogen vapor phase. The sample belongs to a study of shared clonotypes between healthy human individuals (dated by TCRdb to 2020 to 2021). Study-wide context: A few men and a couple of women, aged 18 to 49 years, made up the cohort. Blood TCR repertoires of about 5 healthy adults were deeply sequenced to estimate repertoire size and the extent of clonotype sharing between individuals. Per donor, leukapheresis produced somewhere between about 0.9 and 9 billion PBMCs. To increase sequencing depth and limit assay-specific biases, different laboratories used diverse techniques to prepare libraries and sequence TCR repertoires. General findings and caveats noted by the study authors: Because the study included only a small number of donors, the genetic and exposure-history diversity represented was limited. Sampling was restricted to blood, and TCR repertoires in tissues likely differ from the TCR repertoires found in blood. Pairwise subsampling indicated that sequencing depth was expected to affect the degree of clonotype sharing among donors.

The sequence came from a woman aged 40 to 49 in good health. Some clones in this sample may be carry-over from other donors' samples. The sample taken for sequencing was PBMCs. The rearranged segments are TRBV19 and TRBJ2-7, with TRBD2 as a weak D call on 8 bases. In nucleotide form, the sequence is TGTGCCAGTAGTAAGGGGGCAACTAGCGGAGGTTCCTACGAGCAGTACTTC. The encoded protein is CASSKGATSGGSYEQYF.